These T cell receptor beta chains were read from a single sample in a study of blood T cells in healthy people across ages. TCRdb reprocessed the 5' RACE reads with MiXCR, giving one entry per CDR3 protein. The data contain hundreds of thousands of distinct CDR3 sequences, approximately 44% of them singletons. The material sequenced was blood. Receptors were obtained from a man in his 60s in good health. CDR3s include the opening cysteine and the closing phenylalanine or tryptophan. The order of the fields is V gene, D gene, J gene, clone size, CDR3 protein, CDR3 DNA. A D gene is named only where the DNA matches it firmly. Size values are once, few and many counts, or a class for expanded clones, and some rows have none.

v_call: TRBV6-6; d_call: -; j_call: TRBJ2-5; clone_size: once; cdr3_aa: CASSLGVKETRYF; cdr3_nt: TGTGCCAGCAGTTTGGGGGTAAAAGAGACCCGGTACTTC
v_call: TRBV12-3/TRBV12-4; d_call: -; j_call: TRBJ1-1; clone_size: -; cdr3_aa: CASSLASGAFF; cdr3_nt: TGTGCCAGCAGTTTAGCGAGTGGGGCTTTCTTT
v_call: TRBV20-1; d_call: -; j_call: TRBJ1-2; clone_size: few; cdr3_aa: CSARDLTGNNYGYTF; cdr3_nt: TGCAGTGCTAGAGATCTCACAGGGAATAACTATGGCTACACCTTC
v_call: TRBV28; d_call: -; j_call: TRBJ2-5; clone_size: -; cdr3_aa: CASSFRQAKGTQYF; cdr3_nt: TGTGCCAGCAGTTTTCGGCAGGCCAAGGGGACCCAGTACTTC
v_call: TRBV7-9; d_call: -; j_call: TRBJ2-5; clone_size: many; cdr3_aa: CASSLREETQYF; cdr3_nt: TGTGCCAGCAGCTTAAGAGAAGAGACCCAGTACTTC
v_call: TRBV7-6; d_call: -; j_call: TRBJ2-5; clone_size: -; cdr3_aa: CASSLRDFGQYF; cdr3_nt: TGTGCCAGCAGCTTACGGGACTTTGGCCAGTACTTC
v_call: TRBV12-3/TRBV12-4; d_call: -; j_call: TRBJ1-2; clone_size: -; cdr3_aa: CASSPQGESYGYTF; cdr3_nt: TGTGCCAGCAGTCCACAGGGCGAAAGCTATGGCTACACCTTC
v_call: TRBV2; d_call: TRBD2; j_call: TRBJ2-1; clone_size: -; cdr3_aa: CASSPGLAGPKNEQFF; cdr3_nt: TGTGCCAGCAGTCCGGGACTAGCGGGGCCTAAGAATGAGCAGTTCTTC
v_call: TRBV12-3/TRBV12-4; d_call: -; j_call: TRBJ2-7; clone_size: few; cdr3_aa: CASSPTGTEPYEQYF; cdr3_nt: TGTGCCAGCAGTCCAACCGGGACCGAACCCTACGAGCAGTACTTC
v_call: TRBV6-2/TRBV6-3; d_call: -; j_call: TRBJ1-2; clone_size: -; cdr3_aa: CASSYLRESNYGYTF; cdr3_nt: TGTGCCAGCAGTTATCTCAGGGAGTCTAACTATGGCTACACCTTC
v_call: TRBV20-1; d_call: -; j_call: TRBJ2-3; clone_size: many; cdr3_aa: CSARPPKGTDTQYF; cdr3_nt: TGCAGTGCTAGACCACCCAAGGGCACAGATACGCAGTATTTT
v_call: TRBV28; d_call: TRBD2; j_call: TRBJ2-5; clone_size: -; cdr3_aa: CASRASGGRQETQYF; cdr3_nt: TGTGCCAGCAGGGCTAGCGGGGGGCGCCAAGAGACCCAGTACTTC
v_call: TRBV29-1; d_call: TRBD2; j_call: TRBJ2-5; clone_size: -; cdr3_aa: CSVTIPGLPQGTQYF; cdr3_nt: TGCAGCGTAACAATCCCGGGACTACCCCAAGGGACCCAGTACTTC
v_call: TRBV6-4; d_call: -; j_call: TRBJ2-7; clone_size: -; cdr3_aa: CASSEFLESSYNEQYF; cdr3_nt: TGTGCCAGCAGTGAGTTTTTAGAAAGCTCCTACAATGAGCAGTACTTC
v_call: TRBV7-9; d_call: -; j_call: TRBJ1-1; clone_size: few; cdr3_aa: CASRSGDTEAFF; cdr3_nt: TGTGCCAGCAGATCCGGGGACACTGAAGCTTTCTTT
v_call: TRBV5-5; d_call: -; j_call: TRBJ1-2; clone_size: -; cdr3_aa: CASSTVGRGGYTF; cdr3_nt: TGTGCCAGCAGCACCGTCGGCCGTGGAGGCTACACCTTC
v_call: TRBV20-1; d_call: -; j_call: TRBJ2-5; clone_size: -; cdr3_aa: CSARGYGQETQYF; cdr3_nt: TGCAGTGCTAGAGGTTATGGGCAAGAGACCCAGTACTTC